A selection of T cell receptor beta chains follows, all from one sample in a study of T-cell memory formation after mild COVID-19. TCRdb re-called the 5' RACE reads with MiXCR, one entry per CDR3 protein. This repertoire shows roughly 500,000 distinct CDR3 sequences, roughly 22% found once; its top ten account for about an eighth. The sequenced sample consisted of PBMCs or a T cell subset sorted from them (not recorded which). The origin of the receptors is an adult woman who had mild COVID-19 (a few samples of this study predate the infection). Cell type and time point are not known. CDR3s include the opening cysteine and the closing phenylalanine or tryptophan. The D gene is left open where the match is weak. A clone size is listed for some rows: how often the clone was seen (once, few, many), or a class if it is expanded.

D	V	size	J	DNA	CDR3
TRBD1	TRBV2	few	TRBJ1-2	TGTGCCAGCAGTGTTCCATCGGATCCAAGATGGGGAGCCGTGAAGACAGGGAGTAGCTATGGCTACACCTTC	CASSVPSDPRWGAVKTGSSYGYTF
.	TRBV6-2/TRBV6-3	.	TRBJ1-1	TGTGCCAGCAGTTACAGGGGAGAGGACACTGAAGCTTTCTTT	CASSYRGEDTEAFF
TRBD2	TRBV4-1	few	TRBJ2-5	TGCGCCAGCAGCCAAGTCGGGAGGGACGGGGAGACCCAGTACTTC	CASSQVGRDGETQYF
.	TRBV10-3	.	TRBJ2-1	TGTGCCACCGGAAAGACAGGTTCGATCAATGAGCAGTTCTTC	CATGKTGSINEQFF
.	TRBV3-1	.	TRBJ1-2	TGTGCCAGCAGCCAAGATCCGACAGGAGGGGTCTATGGCTACACCTTC	CASSQDPTGGVYGYTF
.	TRBV6-2/TRBV6-3	.	TRBJ2-7	TGTGCCACCGGCGGGACGGAGCGGGCGTTGCAGTACTTC	CATGGTERALQYF
.	TRBV12-5	.	TRBJ1-3	TGTGCTAGTGGTTATTGGGGGAACACCATATATTTT	CASGYWGNTIYF
TRBD2	TRBV29-1	few	TRBJ2-1	TGCAGCGTTGACGTAGCGGGCCTCCTCAATGAGCAGTTCTTC	CSVDVAGLLNEQFF
.	TRBV18	many	TRBJ2-7	TGTGCCACCCCTCGGTCCCCAGGGGACTACGAGCAGTACTTC	CATPRSPGDYEQYF
.	TRBV30	.	TRBJ2-2	TGTGCCCGGACAAAGGGCGCGGGCACCGGGGAGCTGTTTTTT	CARTKGAGTGELFF
.	TRBV4-1	.	TRBJ1-1	TGCGCCAGCAGCCAAGCATCTAACAGGGTATCGAACACTGAAGCTTTCTTT	CASSQASNRVSNTEAFF
.	TRBV12-3/TRBV12-4	few	TRBJ2-7	TGTGCCAGCAGAATTCGCGCGGAGCAGTACTTC	CASRIRAEQYF
TRBD1	TRBV7-2	.	TRBJ1-2	TGTGCCAGCAGCTTGGGACAGGGGGCACTTGTCTATGGCTACACCTTC	CASSLGQGALVYGYTF
TRBD2	TRBV6-2/TRBV6-3	.	TRBJ2-7	TGTGCCAGCAGTTTTCTAGCGGGAGCCGAGCAGTACTTC	CASSFLAGAEQYF
.	TRBV12-3/TRBV12-4	few	TRBJ1-2	TGTGCCAGCAGTTTCGGCAGGGATCTCACCTTC	CASSFGRDLTF
.	TRBV6-2/TRBV6-3	.	TRBJ2-7	TGTGCCAGCAGTTGGGCCCCCCGGCATGACGAGCAGTACTTC	CASSWAPRHDEQYF
TRBD1	TRBV20-1	many	TRBJ1-2	TGCAGTGCTACCGGACAGGGGGCGTACTATGGCTACACCTTC	CSATGQGAYYGYTF
.	TRBV14	few	TRBJ2-5	TGTGCCAGCAGCCAAGGCAGGACAGTGCCGTACCAAGAGACCCAGTACTTC	CASSQGRTVPYQETQYF
TRBD2	TRBV29-1	.	TRBJ2-3	TGCAGCGTTGGTGGGCTAGCGGGAGGGCCGATAGATACGCAGTATTTT	CSVGGLAGGPIDTQYF
.	TRBV4-2	many	TRBJ2-3	TGTGCCAGCAGCCAACACCAGGGAGGCGGGCCAAGCACAGATACGCAGTATTTT	CASSQHQGGGPSTDTQYF
TRBD2	TRBV4-2	few	TRBJ2-5	TGTGCCAGCAGCCAAGGGACTAGCGGGGAGACCCAGTACTTC	CASSQGTSGETQYF
TRBD1	TRBV5-6	few	TRBJ2-5	TGTGCCAGCAGCTTGGATTCGAACCCAGGGGGCCTCGAGACCCAGTACTTC	CASSLDSNPGGLETQYF
.	TRBV24-1	.	TRBJ1-1	TGTGCCACCAGTGCCAACGGCCTGGGAGCTTTCTTT	CATSANGLGAFF
.	TRBV6-6	.	TRBJ1-4	TGTGCCAGCAGTTTACTAGGAGGTCAAGAAGGGGATTTT	CASSLLGGQEGDF
TRBD2	TRBV6-2/TRBV6-3	many	TRBJ2-7	TGTGCCAGCAGTCATCGACTAGCGGCGGCTTACGAGCAGTACTTC	CASSHRLAAAYEQYF
.	TRBV29-1	few	TRBJ1-1	TGCAGCGCCCCATTGGGAGCTTTCTTT	CSAPLGAFF
.	TRBV9	.	TRBJ2-3	TGTGCCAGCAGCGCCTCTCCGGATACGCAGTATTTT	CASSASPDTQYF
.	TRBV4-2	.	TRBJ1-4	TGTGCCAGCAGCCAAGATTGGCGGGGGGCCGGTAATGAAAAACTGTTTTTT	CASSQDWRGAGNEKLFF
.	TRBV5-1	few	TRBJ2-5	TGCGCCAGCAGCCCATCCGGGACAAACCAAGAGACCCAGTACTTC	CASSPSGTNQETQYF